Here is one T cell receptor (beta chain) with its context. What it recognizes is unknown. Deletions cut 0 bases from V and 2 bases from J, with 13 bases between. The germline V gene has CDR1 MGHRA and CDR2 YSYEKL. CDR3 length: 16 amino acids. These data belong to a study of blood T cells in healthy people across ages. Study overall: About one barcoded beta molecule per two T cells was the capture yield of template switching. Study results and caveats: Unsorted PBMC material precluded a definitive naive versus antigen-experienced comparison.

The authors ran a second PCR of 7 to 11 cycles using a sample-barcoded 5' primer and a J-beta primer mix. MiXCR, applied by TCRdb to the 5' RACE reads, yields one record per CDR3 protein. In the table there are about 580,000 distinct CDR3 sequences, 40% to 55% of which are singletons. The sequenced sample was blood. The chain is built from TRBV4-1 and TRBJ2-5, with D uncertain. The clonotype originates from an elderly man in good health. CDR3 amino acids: CASSQEPPHLQETQYF. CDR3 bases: TGCGCCAGCAGCCAAGAGCCCCCCCACCTTCAAGAGACCCAGTACTTC.